This is a list of T cell receptor beta chains from one sample in a study of glioma-infiltrating T cells after dendritic cell vaccination. Clones were sequenced by immunoSEQ multiplex PCR, and TCRdb holds only the in-frame ones, with some missing. Among about 90,000 clones, 85% were seen once, and the ten largest hold about 2.9%. Sequencing was performed on blood, taken before dendritic cell vaccination. The receptors stem from a human donor with glioblastoma. The CDR3 runs from the conserved cysteine through the conserved F or W. The D gene is left open where the match is weak. Size is omitted from some rows. Given values are once, few, many or a class for expanded clones.

D	V	J	size	DNA	CDR3
TRBD2	TRBV29-1	TRBJ2-5	NA	TGCAGCGCCGGCGGGGGGCAGCAAGAGACCCAGTACTTC	CSAGGGQQETQYF
NA	TRBV6-5	TRBJ2-1	once	TGTGCCAGCAGTTACAACATAGAGGGCAATGAGCAGTTCTTC	CASSYNIEGNEQFF
NA	TRBV6-1	TRBJ1-2	NA	TGTGCCAGCCGCGAAAATTTTGTGGGGCTCAGTGGCTACACCTTC	CASRENFVGLSGYTF
TRBD2	TRBV10-3	TRBJ2-3	NA	TGTGCCACCCGACTAGCGGGAGGTCTCAGCACAGATACGCAGTATTTT	CATRLAGGLSTDTQYF
NA	TRBV7-9	TRBJ2-7	NA	TGTGCCAGCAGCTACCAGGGTTTATACGAGCAGTACTTC	CASSYQGLYEQYF
NA	TRBV7-3	TRBJ1-1	NA	TGTGCCAGCAGCACTACCCCGAACACTGAAGCTTTCTTT	CASSTTPNTEAFF
NA	TRBV19	TRBJ2-7	NA	TGTGCCAGTAGTATAGCAGACCCGGGTTACGAGCAGTACTTC	CASSIADPGYEQYF
TRBD1	TRBV5-1	TRBJ1-1	NA	TGCGCCAGCAGCTTGCAGGGGGCGATCACTGAAGCTTTCTTT	CASSLQGAITEAFF
TRBD2	TRBV7-6	TRBJ2-4	NA	TGTGCCAGCAGCTCATCTAGCGGGGCAAACATTCAGTACTTC	CASSSSSGANIQYF
NA	TRBV27	TRBJ2-3	NA	TGTGCCAGCAGTTTCCAGGGGTGGAGCGCTCCTAGCACAGATACGCAGTATTTT	CASSFQGWSAPSTDTQYF
NA	TRBV5-8	TRBJ2-2	NA	TGTGCCAGCACCACTCGATTTGGGGGGTCAATCACCGGGGAGCTGTTTTTT	CASTTRFGGSITGELFF
NA	TRBV7-2	TRBJ1-2	NA	TGTGCCAGCAGCTTCAGCGGTATGGGGAACTATGGCTACACCTTC	CASSFSGMGNYGYTF
NA	TRBV4-3	TRBJ2-2	NA	TGCGCCAGCAGCCCCCAGGCGGGCGGGACGGGTGGTACCGGGGAGCTGTTTTTT	CASSPQAGGTGGTGELFF
NA	TRBV28	TRBJ1-2	NA	TGTGCCAGCAGTCAAACAGCCCGGGGCTACACCTTC	CASSQTARGYTF
NA	TRBV30	TRBJ1-1	NA	TGTGCCTGGTCCCCGGGGGCTGAAGCTTTCTTT	CAWSPGAEAFF
TRBD1	TRBV19	TRBJ2-5	few	TGTGCCAGTAGTATATCGGGACAGGGGGCTCATGAGACCCAGTACTTC	CASSISGQGAHETQYF
NA	TRBV29-1	TRBJ2-1	few	TGCAGCGTCTCACAGGGTGGCTCCTACAATGAGCAGTTCTTC	CSVSQGGSYNEQFF
TRBD2	TRBV7-3	TRBJ2-3	NA	TGTGCCAGCAGCTTAATAGGACTAGCGGACACAGATACGCAGTATTTT	CASSLIGLADTDTQYF
TRBD1	TRBV7-9	TRBJ2-1	NA	TGTGCCAGCAGCTACCCAGACAGGGGTGAGCAGTTCTTC	CASSYPDRGEQFF
NA	TRBV18	TRBJ2-5	NA	TGTGCCAGCTCACGAGCGCTTCAAGAGACCCAGTACTTC	CASSRALQETQYF
NA	TRBV5-5	TRBJ2-7	NA	TGTGCCAGCAGCCACCTGGGGGGAGGGGAAGGGGCAGGGGTACCCTACGAGCAGTACTTC	CASSHLGGGEGAGVPYEQYF
NA	TRBV5-1	TRBJ2-3	NA	TGCGCCAGCAGCTTGGCCCTAGATACGCAGTATTTT	CASSLALDTQYF
TRBD2	TRBV9	TRBJ2-3	NA	TGTGCCAGCAGCGTAGTGGGACTAGCGGGAGTTACAGATACGCAGTATTTT	CASSVVGLAGVTDTQYF
TRBD2	TRBV29-1	TRBJ2-7	NA	TGCAGCGTTGTGGCGGGGGGGCCACCCGAGCAGTACTTC	CSVVAGGPPEQYF
NA	TRBV20-1	TRBJ1-2	NA	TGCAGTGGACAAGGGGTCTATGGCTACACCTTC	CSGQGVYGYTF
NA	TRBV12-5	TRBJ1-5	few	TGTGCTAGTTCCGACCAGGTTGGGCAGCCCCAGCATTTT	CASSDQVGQPQHF
NA	TRBV5-1	TRBJ2-3	NA	TGCGCCAGCAGCCGGTGGGGGGGCACAGATACGCAGTATTTT	CASSRWGGTDTQYF
NA	TRBV6-5	TRBJ2-3	NA	TGTGCCAGCAGGGGGGACTGGTCCACAGATACGCAGTATTTT	CASRGDWSTDTQYF
NA	TRBV6-1	TRBJ1-1	NA	TGTGCCAGCAGTGAAGGAGGGTCCATAGGCACTGAAGCTTTCTTT	CASSEGGSIGTEAFF
NA	TRBV7-2	TRBJ1-1	NA	TGTGCCAGCAGCCAGTTCTACCTGCGAGGGGAAGCTTTCTTT	CASSQFYLRGEAFF
TRBD2	TRBV5-1	TRBJ2-1	once	TGCGCCAGCAGCTTGAGGGCTAGCGGGAGGCCGGGAGACAATGAGCAGTTCTTC	CASSLRASGRPGDNEQFF
TRBD2	TRBV7-8	TRBJ2-1	NA	TGTGCCAGCAGCCTTCGGCGGGAGAGATCGTACAATGAGCAGTTCTTC	CASSLRRERSYNEQFF
NA	TRBV7-2	TRBJ1-1	NA	TGTGCCAGCAGCTCCCCGGGATTTGAAGCTTTCTTT	CASSSPGFEAFF
NA	TRBV11-2	TRBJ2-7	NA	TGTGCCAGCAGCTTGGGCAACCAGGAGCAGTACTTC	CASSLGNQEQYF
NA	TRBV11-2	TRBJ1-1	NA	TGTGCCAGCAGCTTAAGAAGAGGTTTCACTGAAGCTTTCTTT	CASSLRRGFTEAFF
TRBD2	TRBV5-6	TRBJ2-1	NA	TGTGCCAGCAGCTTAGGGACTAGCGGATACAATGAGCAGTTCTTC	CASSLGTSGYNEQFF
TRBD1	TRBV5-6	TRBJ2-5	NA	TGTGCCAGCGAGGGGGCAGACCAAGAGACCCAGTACTTC	CASEGADQETQYF
NA	TRBV30	TRBJ2-7	NA	TGTGCCTGGAGTGTAAGGGACAACTACGAGCAGTACTTC	CAWSVRDNYEQYF
NA	TRBV29-1	TRBJ2-7	NA	TGCAGCGTTGAAGATCTGGGGGGCTACGAGCAGTACTTC	CSVEDLGGYEQYF
TRBD1	TRBV5-1	TRBJ1-4	NA	TGCGCCAGCGCGGGGACAGGGGGCGTTAGTGAAAAACTGTTTTTT	CASAGTGGVSEKLFF
NA	TRBV4-2	TRBJ2-7	NA	TGTGCCAGCAGCCGGAGTGGAGGGATTTCCTACGAGCAGTACTTC	CASSRSGGISYEQYF
TRBD1	TRBV7-2	TRBJ2-1	NA	TGTGCCAGCAGCCGGGGACAGTACAATGAGCAGTTCTTC	CASSRGQYNEQFF
TRBD2	TRBV5-4	TRBJ2-3	NA	TGTGCCAGCAGCTTGGCCGGGCTAGCGGGGGGGCTAACGCAGTATTTT	CASSLAGLAGGLTQYF
TRBD1	TRBV9	TRBJ2-6	few	TGTGCCAGCAGCGCCCCGGGACAGGGAACTTCTGGGGCCAACGTCCTGACTTTC	CASSAPGQGTSGANVLTF
NA	TRBV5-1	TRBJ2-5	NA	TGCGCCAGCAGCTTGGGCGCCCAAGAGACCCAGTACTTC	CASSLGAQETQYF